This T cell receptor (beta chain) was recorded in a study of T cell changes during pregnancy in multiple sclerosis. The V end lost 7 bases, the J end lost 3 bases, and 18 bases lay between the germline ends. The CDR3 has 15 residues. CDR1 MDHEN and CDR2 SYDVKM come from the germline V gene. Assay: immunoSEQ multiplex PCR; the TCRdb copy retains only in-frame clones and omits some. Of under 55,000 clones listed, approximately 94% are singletons. The sequence came from a female donor with multiple sclerosis, enrolled in a pregnancy study. V and J are TRBV28 and TRBJ1-1, with unresolved D. The material sequenced was CD4+ T cells from peripheral blood mononuclear cells, taken in the third trimester of pregnancy. CDR3 sequence: CASTRKLGEDTEAFF. The CDR3 DNA reads as TGTGCCAGCACCCGTAAGCTCGGGGAGGACACTGAAGCTTTCTTT.